Below are 10 T cell receptor beta chains sequenced from a single sample in a study of cytomegalovirus exposure and HLA in healthy donors. The PCR had 60 Vbeta and 13 Jbeta primers. Clones were read by immunoSEQ multiplex PCR, and TCRdb kept only the in-frame ones, dropping some. The sample has 170,000 or so clones, more than 60% seen once; the top ten hold over 2.5%. Sequenced material: PBMCs. The source is a woman aged 50 to 65 in good health and CMV-seropositive.

This chain links TRBV28 with TRBJ2-1; 11 positions match TRBD2. With 3 bases clipped from V and 0 bases from J, the junction kept 1 base outside the gene matches. Germline CDR1 is MDHEN and CDR2 is SYDVKM. CDR3 length equals 16 residues. CDR3 bases: TGTGCCAGCAGTTTTACTAGCGGGGGCTCCTACAATGAGCAGTTCTTC. It is translated as CASSFTSGGSYNEQFF.

On this clone: The sample contains more than one DNA sequence encoding this CDR3. This rearrangement joins TRBV19 to TRBJ1-1, with TRBD1 matching over 7 bases. The CDR3 is 17 residues long. Per the germline V gene, CDR1 is LNHDA and CDR2 is SQIVND (reference sequence). Germline trimming cut 7 bases from V and 4 bases from J; bases unmatched to any gene: 18. CDR3 DNA sequence: TGTGCCAGTAAGCCGCCGACAGGGAGATGGGGTGTCACTGAAGCTTTCTTT. Its protein product is CASKPPTGRWGVTEAFF.

The chain recombines TRBV19 with TRBJ2-7; D gene unclear. The V end lost 4 bases, the J end lost 2 bases, and 15 bases lay between the germline ends. The CDR3 runs 15 residues. Per germline, CDR1 LNHDA and CDR2 SQIVND (reference sequence). The CDR3 here is CASSKVLEPAYEQYF. As DNA, the CDR3 is TGTGCCAGTAGTAAGGTCTTGGAGCCCGCCTACGAGCAGTACTTC.

The chain couples TRBV28 to TRBJ2-3, with 8 bases identical to TRBD1. Germline V lookup: CDR1 MDHEN, CDR2 SYDVKM. With 4 bases clipped from V and 3 bases from J, the junction kept 9 bases outside the gene matches. The CDR3 runs to 16 residues. CDR3 coding DNA: TGTGCCAGCAGTTCAAGACAGGGGCTAGGTACAGATACGCAGTATTTT. It codes for CASSSRQGLGTDTQYF.

The rearrangement links TRBV5-6 to TRBJ2-7, with TRBD1 matching over 8 bases. Germline CDR1 reads SGHDT; CDR2 reads YYEEEE. This CDR3 has 15 amino acids. Trimming took 4 bases from V and 6 from J; bases not matched to a gene: 12. CDR3 protein: CASSGLQGAQGEQYF. The CDR3 DNA reads as TGTGCCAGCAGCGGCCTTCAGGGGGCGCAGGGCGAGCAGTACTTC.

This clone was detected once. This sequence joins TRBV10-1 and TRBJ2-1; a weak D match, TRBD2 (6 bases). Germline assignment: CDR1 WNHNN and CDR2 SYGVQD (reference sequence). This CDR3 comprises 17 residues. V lost 5 bases and J 0 bases, leaving 17 bases between the germline ends. The CDR3 sequence is CASSPPRRADSYNEQFF. The CDR3 DNA sequence: TGCGCCAGCAGTCCCCCGAGGAGGGCCGACTCCTACAATGAGCAGTTCTTC.

In this sample, this clone turned up once. The chain has TRBV2 and TRBJ2-1; D may be TRBD2 (5 bases). The CDR3 runs 11 residues. The germline gives CDR1 SNHLY, CDR2 FYNNEI. The V and J ends lost 2 bases and 9 bases respectively, with 5 bases between them. The CDR3 DNA reads as TGTGCCAGCAGTGAACGGGGTGAGCAGTTCTTC. As protein: CASSERGEQFF.

The V and J genes are TRBV4-3 and TRBJ1-6; a weak D match, TRBD1 (6 bases). The germline gives CDR1 LGHNA, CDR2 YSLEER. V was pared by 0 bases and J by 5 bases, with 14 bases between. CDR3 length equals 17 residues. In DNA, the CDR3 is TGCGCCAGCAGCCAAGAACCCCGGTACAGGGATAATTCACCCCTCCACTTT. It codes for CASSQEPRYRDNSPLHF.

This clone showed up just once. This sequence joins TRBV25-1 and TRBJ1-1, with TRBD1 as a possible D gene (6 bases). CDR1 is MGHDK and CDR2 is SYGVNS in the germline V gene. The CDR3 sequence is 13 residues long. Trimming removed 5 bases at V and 5 bases at J, with 12 bases between. In nucleotides, the CDR3 is TGTGCCAGCAGTTTACAGGGAGAAACTGAAGCTTTCTTT. This sequence encodes CASSLQGETEAFF. Using reference TRBV25-1 and TRBJ1-1 for the parts outside the CDR3, the full variable domain is EADIYQTPRYLVIGTGKKITLECSQTMGHDKMYWYQQDPGMELHLIHYSYGVNSTEKGDLSSESTVSRIRTEHFPLTLESARPSHTSQYLCASSLQGETEAFFGQGTRLTVV.

The V gene is TRBV30, the J gene TRBJ2-3; 10 bases are a match to TRBD2. The ends lost 1 base at V and 7 bases at J; junction bases unmatched: 8. This CDR3 is built from 15 residues. The germline V gene has CDR1 GTSNPN and CDR2 SVGIG (reference sequence). The CDR3 DNA is TGTGCCTGGAGTGGTGAAGCGGGAGGGCCCTATACGCAGTATTTT. This sequence encodes CAWSGEAGGPYTQYF.